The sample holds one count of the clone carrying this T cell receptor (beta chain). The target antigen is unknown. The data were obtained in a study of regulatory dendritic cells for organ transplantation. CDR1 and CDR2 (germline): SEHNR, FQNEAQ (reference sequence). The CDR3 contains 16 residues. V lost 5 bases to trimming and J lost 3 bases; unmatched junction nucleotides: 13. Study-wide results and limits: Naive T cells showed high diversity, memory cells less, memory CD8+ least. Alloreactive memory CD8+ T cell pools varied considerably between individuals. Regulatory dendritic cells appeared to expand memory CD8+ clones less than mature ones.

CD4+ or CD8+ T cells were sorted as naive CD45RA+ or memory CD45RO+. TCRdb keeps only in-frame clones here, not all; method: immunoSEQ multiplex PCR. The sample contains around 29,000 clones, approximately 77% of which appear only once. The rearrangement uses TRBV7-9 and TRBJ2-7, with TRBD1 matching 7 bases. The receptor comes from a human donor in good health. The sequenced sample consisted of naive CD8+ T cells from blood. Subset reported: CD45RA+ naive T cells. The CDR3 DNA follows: TGTGCCAGCAGCCCGAACCTAGGGACAGCTAGCTACGAGCAGTACTTC. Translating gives CASSPNLGTASYEQYF.